These T cell receptor beta chains were read from a single sample in a study of cytomegalovirus exposure and HLA in healthy donors. Profiled with immunoSEQ multiplex PCR; TCRdb holds only in-frame clones, not every one. The table includes 130,000 or so clones, about four fifths detected once. Sequencing was carried out using PBMCs. All receptors come from a man between 18 and 29 years old in good health and CMV-seronegative. Each CDR3 is given with its conserved first and last residue. D genes are given only for firm matches. The size entry is marked missing in some rows and otherwise reads once, few, many or a size class.

cdr3_nt cdr3_aa j_call clone_size d_call v_call
TGTGCCAGCAGTCGTCCCAGGGAAGAGACCCAGTACTTC CASSRPREETQYF TRBJ2-5 - - TRBV6-6
TGTGCCAGCAGCTTCGACATATCGTTTAGTTCACCCCTCCACTTT CASSFDISFSSPLHF TRBJ1-6 once - TRBV11-1
TGTGCCAGCAGTTACTCCCCGGGGGACTTAGGGGAGCAGTACTTC CASSYSPGDLGEQYF TRBJ2-7 - - TRBV6-5
TGTGCCAGCAGCTCTAGGGACTACATGGGCAATGAGCAGTTCTTC CASSSRDYMGNEQFF TRBJ2-1 - TRBD2 TRBV7-6
TGTGCCTCCCAGGGGTCGACAAGCAACACTGAAGCTTTCTTT CASQGSTSNTEAFF TRBJ1-1 - - TRBV2
TGTGCCAGCAGGCCTACAGGGGGAGACACTGAAGCTTTCTTT CASRPTGGDTEAFF TRBJ1-1 once TRBD1 TRBV6-5
TGCGCCAGCAGAACAGAAGACAGTCATAGCAATCAGCCCCAGCATTTT CASRTEDSHSNQPQHF TRBJ1-5 - - TRBV23-1
TGTGCCAGCTCACCCGCGGGGACTGAAGCTTTCTTT CASSPAGTEAFF TRBJ1-1 - - TRBV18
TGTGCCAGCAGCGTCCAGGGGGACACTGAAGCTTTCTTT CASSVQGDTEAFF TRBJ1-1 - TRBD1 TRBV9
TGTGCCAGCAGCTTAGACACCCTCAGGAATTCACCCCTCCACTTT CASSLDTLRNSPLHF TRBJ1-6 - - TRBV11-1
TGTGCCAGCAGCTTGGGACTAGCGGGGGAACGCAGCACAGATACGCAGTATTTT CASSLGLAGERSTDTQYF TRBJ2-3 - TRBD2 TRBV11-2
TGTGCCAGCAGAGGACAGGGCTCGCATGGCTACACCTTC CASRGQGSHGYTF TRBJ1-2 - TRBD1 TRBV9
TGTGCCAGCAGTCGATTTAGCGGGGGGTACTCCTACAATGAGCAGTTCTTC CASSRFSGGYSYNEQFF TRBJ2-1 once TRBD2 TRBV27
TGTGCCAGCAGTTTGATGGGGCCTAGCACAGATACGCAGTATTTT CASSLMGPSTDTQYF TRBJ2-3 few - TRBV28
TGTGCCTCCACAACGACAGGTCTCTCCTACAATGAGCAGTTCTTC CASTTTGLSYNEQFF TRBJ2-1 once - TRBV25-1
TGTGCCAGCAGCCCAAATTCTCACAGGGGGAACACTGAAGCTTTCTTT CASSPNSHRGNTEAFF TRBJ1-1 - TRBD1 TRBV7-9
TGTGCCAGCAGCTTAGAACCGAGCTCCTACAATGAGCAGTTCTTC CASSLEPSSYNEQFF TRBJ2-1 - - TRBV7-9
TGTGCCAGCAGCTGGGCTCCCAACTCCTACAATGAGCAGTTCTTC CASSWAPNSYNEQFF TRBJ2-1 - - TRBV11-2
TGTGCCAGTAGGCCCCGGGGTCCGAGTATGAGTGGGAACACTGAAGCTTTCTTT CASRPRGPSMSGNTEAFF TRBJ1-1 - - TRBV19
TGTGCCAGCAGCCCGACTAGCGGGGGCCTTCCCTACGAGCAGTACTTC CASSPTSGGLPYEQYF TRBJ2-7 once TRBD2 TRBV4-2
TGTGCCAGCGATATCTGGCAGGGCCTCACGGGTAGCTATGGCTACACCTTC CASDIWQGLTGSYGYTF TRBJ1-2 - - TRBV2
TGTGCCAGCAAGGGGACGGGAGGAAGTGAAAAACTGTTTTTT CASKGTGGSEKLFF TRBJ1-4 - - TRBV6-6
TGCGCCAGCAGCCCGCCCGGGACTAGCGAACAAGAGACCCAGTACTTC CASSPPGTSEQETQYF TRBJ2-5 - TRBD2 TRBV4-1